This T cell receptor beta chain stems from a study of T-cell reconstitution after alpha-beta-depleted transplantation in children. The CDR3 is 13 residues long. Trimming cost V 5 bases and J 4 bases, with 10 bases left between them. Germline CDR1 reads LNHDA; CDR2 reads SQIVND (reference sequence). The TCRbeta library was prepared with unique molecular identifiers. TCRdb called the PCR reads again in MiXCR, with one record for every CDR3 protein. The data show about 600,000 distinct CDR3 sequences, with roughly 23% seen just once and 13% to 15% held by the top ten. This TCR came from a boy younger than two who had a stem cell transplant for acute myeloid leukemia, so the T cells may come from the graft donor. The chain has TRBV19 and TRBJ2-3, with unresolved D. The material was PBMCs, mostly from graft donor cells, obtained 360 days after TCRalphabeta/CD19-depleted stem cell transplant. The CDR3 DNA sequence: TGTGCCAGTAGTCCGCAGTTGTCAGATACGCAGTATTTT. The encoded protein is CASSPQLSDTQYF. Using reference TRBV19 and TRBJ2-3 for the parts outside the CDR3, the full variable domain is DGGITQSPKYLFRKEGQNVTLSCEQNLNHDAMYWYRQDPGQGLRLIYYSQIVNDFQKGDIAEGYSVSREKKESFPLTVTSAQKNPTAFYLCASSPQLSDTQYFGPGTRLTVL.